This is a list of T cell receptor beta chains from one sample in a study of breast tumors, draining lymph nodes, adjacent tissues. TCRdb processed the multiplex PCR reads anew with MiXCR; each CDR3 protein has one entry. The sample yields some 110,000 distinct CDR3 sequences, less than 40% seen once. The sample comprised axillary lymph node tissue. The source is a female donor with breast cancer. Some clones in this sample may be carry-over from other donors' samples. The CDR3 runs from the conserved cysteine through the conserved F or W. D genes are given only for firm matches. Not all rows give a size; the values are once, few, many and, for expanded clones, a class.

V: TRBV6-2/TRBV6-3
D: NA
size: many
J: TRBJ2-1
CDR3: CASSHAYNEQFF
DNA: TGTGCCAGCAGCCACGCTTACAATGAGCAGTTCTTC

V: TRBV2
D: NA
size: many
J: TRBJ2-7
CDR3: CASSEARGTYEQYF
DNA: TGTGCCAGCAGTGAAGCGAGGGGTACCTACGAGCAGTACTTC

V: TRBV9
D: NA
size: many
J: TRBJ2-7
CDR3: CASSVGQDYEQYF
DNA: TGTGCCAGCAGCGTAGGACAAGATTACGAGCAGTACTTC

V: TRBV27
D: TRBD1
size: many
J: TRBJ2-1
CDR3: CASIRDSWGKEQFF
DNA: TGTGCCAGTATCAGGGACAGTTGGGGTAAGGAGCAGTTCTTC

V: TRBV29-1
D: TRBD1
size: NA
J: TRBJ1-3
CDR3: CSVDEDRVGNTIYF
DNA: TGCAGCGTTGATGAAGACAGGGTTGGAAACACCATATATTTT

V: TRBV27
D: NA
size: many
J: TRBJ2-5
CDR3: CASSEGGQETQYF
DNA: TGTGCCAGCAGTGAGGGGGGCCAAGAGACCCAGTACTTC

V: TRBV7-2
D: TRBD2
size: NA
J: TRBJ2-5
CDR3: CASSLGWGGQYF
DNA: TGTGCCAGCAGCTTAGGGTGGGGGGGCCAGTACTTC

V: TRBV19
D: NA
size: many
J: TRBJ1-2
CDR3: CASSRWDYGYTF
DNA: TGTGCCAGTAGTAGGTGGGATTATGGCTACACCTTC

V: TRBV5-6
D: TRBD1
size: NA
J: TRBJ2-1
CDR3: CASSLLGQGASFEQFF
DNA: TGTGCCAGCAGCTTGTTAGGACAGGGGGCTTCGTTTGAGCAGTTCTTC

V: TRBV6-2/TRBV6-3
D: TRBD2
size: once
J: TRBJ2-1
CDR3: CASSSSLAGIWDGEQFF
DNA: TGTGCCAGCAGTTCCTCGCTAGCGGGGATTTGGGATGGTGAGCAGTTCTTC